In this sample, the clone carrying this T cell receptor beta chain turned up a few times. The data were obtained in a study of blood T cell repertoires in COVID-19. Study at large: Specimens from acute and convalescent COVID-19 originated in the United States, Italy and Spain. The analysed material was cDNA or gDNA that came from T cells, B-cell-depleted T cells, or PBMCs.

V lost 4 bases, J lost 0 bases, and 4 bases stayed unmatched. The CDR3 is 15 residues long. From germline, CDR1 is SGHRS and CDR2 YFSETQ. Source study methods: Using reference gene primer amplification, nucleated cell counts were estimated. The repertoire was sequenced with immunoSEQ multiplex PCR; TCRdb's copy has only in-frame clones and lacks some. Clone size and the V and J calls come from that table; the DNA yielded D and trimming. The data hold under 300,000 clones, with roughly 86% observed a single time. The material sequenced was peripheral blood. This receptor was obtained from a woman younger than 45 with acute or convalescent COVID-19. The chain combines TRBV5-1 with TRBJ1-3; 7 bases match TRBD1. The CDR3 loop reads CASSRGQYSGNTIYF. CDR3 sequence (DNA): TGCGCCAGCAGCCGGGGACAGTACTCTGGAAACACCATATATTTT.